The present T cell receptor beta chain was sequenced within a study of blood T cell repertoires in COVID-19. For the study at large: COVID-19 samples from acute and convalescent phases originated in the United States, Italy and Spain. PBMCs, B-cell-depleted T cells, or T cells provided the cDNA or gDNA that made up the material.

Original handling: The authors estimated nucleated cell counts from reference gene primer amplification. Data came from immunoSEQ multiplex PCR; TCRdb stores just in-frame clones and leaves some out. Clonal size and the V and J genes are those of that table, whereas D and trimming came from the DNA. The profile shows about 190,000 clones, 90% of them singletons. CDR1 is KGHSH, CDR2 LQKENI, per germline. The CDR3 sequence is 12 residues long. The V end was cut by 5 bases, the J end by 7 bases, with 12 bases between. The source material was peripheral blood. The origin of this receptor is a man in his fifties or sixties with acute or convalescent COVID-19. The J gene is TRBJ2-7, the V gene TRBV18, with D maybe TRBD1 (6 bases). Here the CDR3 DNA reads TGTGCCAGCTCAAACAGGGTTGGTGAGCAGTACTTC. It translates to CASSNRVGEQYF.